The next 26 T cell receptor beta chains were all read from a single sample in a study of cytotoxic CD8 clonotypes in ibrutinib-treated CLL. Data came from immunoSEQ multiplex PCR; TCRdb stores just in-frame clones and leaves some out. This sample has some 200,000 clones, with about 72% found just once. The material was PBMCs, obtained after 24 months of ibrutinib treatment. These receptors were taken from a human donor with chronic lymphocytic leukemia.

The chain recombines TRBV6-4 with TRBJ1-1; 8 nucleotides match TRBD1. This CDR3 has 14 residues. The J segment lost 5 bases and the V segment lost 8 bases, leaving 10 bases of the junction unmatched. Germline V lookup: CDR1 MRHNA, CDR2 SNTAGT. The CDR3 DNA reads TGTGCCAGCGATCGGGAACAGGGGGGTACTGAAGCTTTCTTT. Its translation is CASDREQGGTEAFF.

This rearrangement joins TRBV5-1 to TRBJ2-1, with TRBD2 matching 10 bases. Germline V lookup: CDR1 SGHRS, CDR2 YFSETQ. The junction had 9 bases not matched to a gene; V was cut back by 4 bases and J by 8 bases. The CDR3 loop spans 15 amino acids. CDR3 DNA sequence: TGCGCCAGCAGCCCGGTAGCGGGAGGTCATCATGAGCAGTTCTTC. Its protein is CASSPVAGGHHEQFF.

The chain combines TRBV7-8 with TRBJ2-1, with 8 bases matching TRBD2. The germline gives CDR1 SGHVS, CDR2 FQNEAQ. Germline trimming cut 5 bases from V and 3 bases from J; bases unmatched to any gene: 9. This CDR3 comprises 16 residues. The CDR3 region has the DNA TGTGCCAGCAGCCCTCAGCGGGAGTGGGACTACAATGAGCAGTTCTTC. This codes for CASSPQREWDYNEQFF.

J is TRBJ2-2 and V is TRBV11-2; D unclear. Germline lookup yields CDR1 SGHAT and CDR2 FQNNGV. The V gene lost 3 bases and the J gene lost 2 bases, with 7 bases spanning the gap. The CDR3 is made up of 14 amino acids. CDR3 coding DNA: TGTGCCAGCAGCTTCGTCGGAAACACCGGGGAGCTGTTTTTT. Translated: CASSFVGNTGELFF.

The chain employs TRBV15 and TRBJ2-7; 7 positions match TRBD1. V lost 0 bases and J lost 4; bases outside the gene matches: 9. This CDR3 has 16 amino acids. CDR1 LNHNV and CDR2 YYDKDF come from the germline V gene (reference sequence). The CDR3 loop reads CATSRELGHRGYEQYF. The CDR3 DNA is TGTGCCACCAGCAGAGAGCTGGGTCACAGGGGATACGAGCAGTACTTC.

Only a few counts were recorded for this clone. The chain's CDR3 is CASSYSGVPFF. CDR3 DNA sequence: TGTGCCAGCAGTTACTCTGGGGTTCCTTTCTTT. The V and J genes are TRBV6-6 and TRBJ1-1; D call uncertain. Looked up from germline, CDR1 is MNHNY and CDR2 is SVGAGI (reference sequence). This CDR3 has 11 residues. Trimming removed 0 bases from V and 12 bases from J, with 8 bases in between.

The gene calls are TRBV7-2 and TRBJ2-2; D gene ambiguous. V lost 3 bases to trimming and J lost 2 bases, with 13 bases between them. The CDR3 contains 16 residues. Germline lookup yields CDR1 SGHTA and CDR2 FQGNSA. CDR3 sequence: CASSFSATTNTGELFF. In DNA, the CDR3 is TGTGCCAGCAGCTTCTCAGCGACAACTAACACCGGGGAGCTGTTTTTT.

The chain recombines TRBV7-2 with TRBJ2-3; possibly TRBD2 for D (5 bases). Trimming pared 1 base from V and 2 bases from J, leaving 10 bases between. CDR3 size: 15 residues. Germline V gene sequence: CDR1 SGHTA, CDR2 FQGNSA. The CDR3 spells CASSLGLAPTDTQYF. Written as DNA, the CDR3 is TGTGCCAGCAGCTTAGGTCTAGCACCCACAGATACGCAGTATTTT.

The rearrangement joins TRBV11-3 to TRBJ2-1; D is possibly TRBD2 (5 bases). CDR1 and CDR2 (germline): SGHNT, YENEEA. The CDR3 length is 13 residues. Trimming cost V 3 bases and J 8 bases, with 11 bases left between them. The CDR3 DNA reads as TGTGCCAGCAGCTTCCCGGCGGGCTATGAGCAGTTCTTC. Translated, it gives CASSFPAGYEQFF.

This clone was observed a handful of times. CDR3 bases: TGTGCCAGCAGTGAAGGCCCTAGCGGGTACCAAGAGACCCAGTACTTC. Translation gives CASSEGPSGYQETQYF. V is TRBV25-1 and J is TRBJ2-5, with 8 positions matching TRBD2. CDR1 is MGHDK and CDR2 is SYGVNS in the germline V gene. The length of the CDR3 is 16 residues. J gave up 0 bases and V 2 bases, and 5 bases lay outside the gene matches.

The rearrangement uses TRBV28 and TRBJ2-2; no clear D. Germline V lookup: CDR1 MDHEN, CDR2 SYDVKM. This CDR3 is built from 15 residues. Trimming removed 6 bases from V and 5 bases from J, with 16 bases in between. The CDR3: CASSLVPLGTGELFF. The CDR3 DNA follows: TGTGCCAGCAGCCTCGTTCCCCTCGGAACCGGGGAGCTGTTTTTT.

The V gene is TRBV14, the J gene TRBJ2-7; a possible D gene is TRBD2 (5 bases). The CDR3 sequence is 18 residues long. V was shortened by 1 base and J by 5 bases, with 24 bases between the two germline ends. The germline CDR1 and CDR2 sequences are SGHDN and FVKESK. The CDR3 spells CASSQVGFASYRIHEQYF. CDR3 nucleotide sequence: TGTGCCAGCAGCCAAGTGGGTTTCGCTAGCTATAGAATCCACGAGCAGTACTTC.

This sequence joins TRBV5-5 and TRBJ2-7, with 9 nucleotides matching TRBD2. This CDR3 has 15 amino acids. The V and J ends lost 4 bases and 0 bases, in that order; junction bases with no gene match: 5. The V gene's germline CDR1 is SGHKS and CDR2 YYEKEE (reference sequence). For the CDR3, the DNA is TGTGCCAGCAGCCTGAGCGGGAGGAGCTCCTACGAGCAGTACTTC. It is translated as CASSLSGRSSYEQYF.

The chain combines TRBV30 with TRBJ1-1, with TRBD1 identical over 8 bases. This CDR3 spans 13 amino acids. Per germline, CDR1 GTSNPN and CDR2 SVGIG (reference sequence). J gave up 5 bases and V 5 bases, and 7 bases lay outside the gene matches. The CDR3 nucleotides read TGTGCCTGGCAGGGGGCTAGAGGTACTGAAGCTTTCTTT. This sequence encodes CAWQGARGTEAFF.

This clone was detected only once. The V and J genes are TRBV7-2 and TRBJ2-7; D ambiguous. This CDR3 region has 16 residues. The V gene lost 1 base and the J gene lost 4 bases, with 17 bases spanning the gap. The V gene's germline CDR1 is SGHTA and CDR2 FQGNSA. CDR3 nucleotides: TGTGCCAGCAGCTTAGAGAGGTTCCCCCTAAGATACGAGCAGTACTTC. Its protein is CASSLERFPLRYEQYF.

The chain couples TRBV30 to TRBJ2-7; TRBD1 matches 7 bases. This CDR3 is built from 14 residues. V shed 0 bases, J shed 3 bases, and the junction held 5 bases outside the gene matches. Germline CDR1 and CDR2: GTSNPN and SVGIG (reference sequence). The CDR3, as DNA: TGTGCCTGGAGTGTACGACAGGGCAGCTACGAGCAGTACTTC. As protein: CAWSVRQGSYEQYF.

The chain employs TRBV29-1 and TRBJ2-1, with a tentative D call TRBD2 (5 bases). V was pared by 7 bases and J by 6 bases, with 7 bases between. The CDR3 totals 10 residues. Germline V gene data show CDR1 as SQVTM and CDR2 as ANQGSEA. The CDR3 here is CSAGGNEQFF. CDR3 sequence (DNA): TGCAGCGCCGGAGGCAATGAGCAGTTCTTC.

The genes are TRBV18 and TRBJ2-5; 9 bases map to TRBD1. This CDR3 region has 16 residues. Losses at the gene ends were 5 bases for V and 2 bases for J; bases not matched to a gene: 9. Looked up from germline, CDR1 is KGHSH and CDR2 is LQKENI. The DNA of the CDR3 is TGTGCCAGCTCATCCCCCGGGACAGGGAATCAAGAGACCCAGTACTTC. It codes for CASSSPGTGNQETQYF.

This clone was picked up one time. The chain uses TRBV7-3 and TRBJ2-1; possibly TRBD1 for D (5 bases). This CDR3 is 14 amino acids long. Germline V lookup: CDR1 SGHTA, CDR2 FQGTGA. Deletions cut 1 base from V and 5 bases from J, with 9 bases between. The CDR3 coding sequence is TGTGCCAGCAGCTTAATGGCAGGGAACAATGAGCAGTTCTTC. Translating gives CASSLMAGNNEQFF.

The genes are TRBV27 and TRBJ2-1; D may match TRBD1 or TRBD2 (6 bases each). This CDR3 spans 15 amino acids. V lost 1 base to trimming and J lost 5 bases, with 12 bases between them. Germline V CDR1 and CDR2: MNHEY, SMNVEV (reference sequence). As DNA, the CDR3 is TGTGCCAGCAGTTTATATGGCGGGACAAACAATGAGCAGTTCTTC. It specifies CASSLYGGTNNEQFF.

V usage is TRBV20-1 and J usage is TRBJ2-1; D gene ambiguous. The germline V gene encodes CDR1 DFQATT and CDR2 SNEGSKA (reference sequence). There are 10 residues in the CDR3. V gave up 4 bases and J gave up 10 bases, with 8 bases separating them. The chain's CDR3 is CSAIRVEQFF. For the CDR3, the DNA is TGCAGTGCTATCCGAGTCGAGCAGTTCTTC.

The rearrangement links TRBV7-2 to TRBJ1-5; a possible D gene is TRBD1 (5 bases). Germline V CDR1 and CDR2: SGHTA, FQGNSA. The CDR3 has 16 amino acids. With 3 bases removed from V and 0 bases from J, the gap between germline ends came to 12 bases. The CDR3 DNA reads TGTGCCAGCAGCTTTGCGGGGACCTATAGCAATCAGCCCCAGCATTTT. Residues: CASSFAGTYSNQPQHF. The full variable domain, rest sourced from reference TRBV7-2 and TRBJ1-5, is GAGVSQSPSNKVTEKGKDVELRCDPISGHTALYWYRQSLGQGLEFLIYFQGNSAPDKSGLPSDRFSAERTGGSVSTLTIQRTQQEDSAVYLCASSFAGTYSNQPQHFGDGTRLSIL.

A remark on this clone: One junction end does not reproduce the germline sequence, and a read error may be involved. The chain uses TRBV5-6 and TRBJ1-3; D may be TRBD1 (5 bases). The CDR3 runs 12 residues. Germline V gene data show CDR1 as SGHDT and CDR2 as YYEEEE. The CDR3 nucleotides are TGTGCCAGCAGCTTGACTGAGGAGGACAAGAATTTT. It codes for CASSLTEEDKNF.

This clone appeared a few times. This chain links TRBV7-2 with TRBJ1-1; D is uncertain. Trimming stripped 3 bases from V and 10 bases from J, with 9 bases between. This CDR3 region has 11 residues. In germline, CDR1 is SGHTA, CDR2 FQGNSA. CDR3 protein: CASSLMSAAFF. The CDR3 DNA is TGTGCCAGCAGCTTGATGAGCGCAGCTTTCTTT.

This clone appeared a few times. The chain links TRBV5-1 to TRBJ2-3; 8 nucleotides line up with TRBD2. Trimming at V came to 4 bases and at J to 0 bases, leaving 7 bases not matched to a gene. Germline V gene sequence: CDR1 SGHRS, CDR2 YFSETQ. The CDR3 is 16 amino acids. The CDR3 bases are TGCGCCAGCAGCGATCTTAGCGGGATTAGCACAGATACGCAGTATTTT. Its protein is CASSDLSGISTDTQYF.

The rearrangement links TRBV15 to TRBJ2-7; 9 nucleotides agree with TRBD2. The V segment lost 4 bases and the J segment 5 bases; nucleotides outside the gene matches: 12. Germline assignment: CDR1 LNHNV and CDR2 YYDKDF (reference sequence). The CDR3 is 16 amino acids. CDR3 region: CATSTKSSGSGHEQYF. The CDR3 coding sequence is TGTGCCACCAGCACCAAGAGTAGCGGGAGTGGGCACGAGCAGTACTTC.